The present T cell receptor beta chain was sequenced within a study of OX40 agonist ivuxolimab in advanced cancers. Study in general: Patients received the agonistic anti-OX40 (CD134) antibody ivuxolimab. The patients received ivuxolimab by intravenous route every 2 weeks at 0.01 to 10 mg/kg. Dose-escalation patients suffered from hepatocellular carcinoma, melanoma, renal cell or head and neck cancer. The study's findings and limits: CD8+ T cells showed, on average, more clonal expansion than CD4+ cells.

The protocol was immunoSEQ multiplex PCR, while the TCRdb copy is restricted to in-frame clones and leaves out a portion. Of approximately 80,000 clones in the sample, around nine tenths were seen once. The CDR3 contains 15 residues. V dropped 0 bases and J dropped 3 bases, with 14 bases sitting between them. Germline V CDR1 and CDR2: GTSNPN, SVGIG (reference sequence). Points on this clone: The antigen remains undetermined.

The clonotype was recovered from an adult with an advanced solid tumor such as melanoma, head and neck, liver or kidney cancer. The genes are TRBV30 and TRBJ1-2, with TRBD1 as a possible D gene (5 bases). The specimen was CD4+ or CD8+ T cells sorted from blood, collected in a trial of the OX40 agonist ivuxolimab. The CDR3 DNA reads TGTGCCTGGAGTGTTGGTCAGGGAAGTCACTATGGCTACACCTTC. As protein: CAWSVGQGSHYGYTF.